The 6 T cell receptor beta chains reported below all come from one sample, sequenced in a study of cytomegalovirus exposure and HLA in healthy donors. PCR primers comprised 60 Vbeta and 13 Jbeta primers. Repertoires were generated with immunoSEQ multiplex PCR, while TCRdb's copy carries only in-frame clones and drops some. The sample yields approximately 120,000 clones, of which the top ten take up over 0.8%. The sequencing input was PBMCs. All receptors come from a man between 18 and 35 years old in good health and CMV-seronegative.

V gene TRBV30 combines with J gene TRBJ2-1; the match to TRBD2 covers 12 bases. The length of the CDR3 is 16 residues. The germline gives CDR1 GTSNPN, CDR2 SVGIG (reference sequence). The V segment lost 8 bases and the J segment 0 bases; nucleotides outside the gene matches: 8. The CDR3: CAGETSGGSSYNEQFF. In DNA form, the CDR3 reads TGTGCCGGTGAGACTAGCGGGGGCAGCTCCTACAATGAGCAGTTCTTC.

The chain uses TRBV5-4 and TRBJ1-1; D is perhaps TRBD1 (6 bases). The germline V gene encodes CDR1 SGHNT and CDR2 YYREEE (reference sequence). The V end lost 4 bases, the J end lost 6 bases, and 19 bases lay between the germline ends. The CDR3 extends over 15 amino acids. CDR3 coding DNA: TGTGCCAGCAGCCCGGCCGGGACACTCCAACCTGAAGCTTTCTTT. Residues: CASSPAGTLQPEAFF.

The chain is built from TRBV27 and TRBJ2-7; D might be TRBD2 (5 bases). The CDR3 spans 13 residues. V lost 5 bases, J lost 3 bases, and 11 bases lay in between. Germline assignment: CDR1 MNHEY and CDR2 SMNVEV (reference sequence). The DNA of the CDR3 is TGTGCCAGCAGTACCGACGGGGTCTACGAGCAGTACTTC. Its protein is CASSTDGVYEQYF.

CDR3 amino acids: CASSNRGSNIQYF. CDR3 coding DNA: TGCGCCAGCAGTAACAGGGGATCAAACATTCAGTACTTC. The rearrangement links TRBV10-1 to TRBJ2-4; TRBD1 matches at 7 bases. Losses at the gene ends were 5 bases for V and 6 bases for J; bases not matched to a gene: 4. Germline V CDR1 and CDR2: WNHNN, SYGVQD (reference sequence). The CDR3 length is 13 residues.

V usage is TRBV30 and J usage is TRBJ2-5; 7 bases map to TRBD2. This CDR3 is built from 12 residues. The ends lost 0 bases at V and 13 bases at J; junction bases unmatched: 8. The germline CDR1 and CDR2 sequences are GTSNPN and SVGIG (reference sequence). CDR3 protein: CAWSVRGGRVYF. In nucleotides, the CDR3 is TGTGCCTGGAGTGTACGGGGCGGGAGAGTGTACTTC.

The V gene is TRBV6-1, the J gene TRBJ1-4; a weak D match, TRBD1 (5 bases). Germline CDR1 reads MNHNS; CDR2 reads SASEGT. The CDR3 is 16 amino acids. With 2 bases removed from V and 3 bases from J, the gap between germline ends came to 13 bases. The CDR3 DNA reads TGTGCCAGCAGTGAACGGGGGTTCAGGGCTAATGAAAAACTGTTTTTT. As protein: CASSERGFRANEKLFF.